The clone carrying this TCR beta chain occurred a few times. The CDR3 spans 16 residues. V dropped 3 bases and J dropped 8; count of bases not matched to a gene: 9. The germline V gene encodes CDR1 MNHEY and CDR2 SMNVEV (reference sequence). This entry comes from a study of T-cell reconstitution after alpha-beta-depleted transplantation in children. Library preparation (for TCRbeta) was performed with unique molecular identifiers. In TCRdb, the PCR reads were re-called with MiXCR into one record per CDR3 protein. The sample lists roughly 350,000 distinct CDR3 sequences; around a tenth were seen once. The sample here was PBMCs from the stem cell graft donor, taken from the stem cell graft. The source of this sequence is a human donor who donated a stem cell graft to a child with acute lymphoblastic leukemia. The chain uses TRBV27 and TRBJ1-6; the match to TRBD1 covers 8 bases. The DNA for the CDR3 is TGTGCCAGCAGTTTTTCAGGGGGCTCATCAGATTCACCCCTCCACTTT. This encodes CASSFSGGSSDSPLHF.